The 25 T cell receptor beta chains reported below all come from one sample, sequenced in a study of immune cell composition in non-small cell lung cancer. The assay was immunoSEQ multiplex PCR, and TCRdb's table has in-frame clones only and misses some. Among 12,000 to 15,000 clones listed, roughly 73% were seen once. Sequencing input: lung tumor tissue. The receptors were gathered from a human donor with non-small cell lung cancer.

The chain links TRBV28 to TRBJ1-3, with 7 nucleotides matching TRBD1. CDR1 is MDHEN, CDR2 SYDVKM, per germline. This CDR3 is built from 18 residues. V shed 5 bases, J shed 0 bases, and the junction held 13 bases outside the gene matches. The CDR3 DNA follows: TGTGCCAGCAGTCCTCCTCCAGGGGGTGCCCCCTCTGGAAACACCATATATTTT. Its protein product is CASSPPPGGAPSGNTIYF.

CDR3 coding DNA: TGTGCCAGCAGTCCCCCCCGGGGGAAACTGTTTTTT. This sequence encodes CASSPPRGKLFF. The chain links TRBV28 to TRBJ1-4; D possibly corresponds to TRBD1 (5 bases). CDR3 size: 12 residues. Germline lookup yields CDR1 MDHEN and CDR2 SYDVKM. V was pared by 5 bases and J by 11 bases, with 12 bases between.

The V and J genes are TRBV11-3 and TRBJ2-1; TRBD2 matches 9 bases. V shed 1 base, J shed 9 bases, and the junction held 7 bases outside the gene matches. The CDR3 runs to 15 residues. Per germline, CDR1 SGHNT and CDR2 YENEEA. This chain's CDR3 is CASSLGAGGQGEQFF. CDR3 sequence (DNA): TGTGCCAGCAGCTTAGGGGCGGGGGGGCAAGGTGAGCAGTTCTTC. Full variable domain (rest looked up from reference TRBV11-3 and TRBJ2-1): EAGVVQSPRYKIIEKKQPVAFWCNPISGHNTLYWYLQNLGQGPELLIRYENEEAVDDSQLPKDRFSAERLKGVDSTLKIQPAELGDSAVYLCASSLGAGGQGEQFFGPGTRLTVL.

V is TRBV14 and J is TRBJ1-4; tentative D call: TRBD1 (5 bases). Trimming removed 4 bases from V and 3 bases from J, with 12 bases in between. Germline V gene data show CDR1 as SGHDN and CDR2 as FVKESK. This CDR3 is 15 amino acids long. CDR3 nucleotide sequence: TGTGCCAGCAGCCGGGCGGGGGTTTCTAATGAAAAACTGTTTTTT. Protein product: CASSRAGVSNEKLFF.

The rearrangement links TRBV5-4 to TRBJ2-1, with D possibly being TRBD1 (5 bases). Trimming pared 2 bases from V and 1 base from J, leaving 13 bases between. CDR3 length: 16 residues. Looked up from germline, CDR1 is SGHNT and CDR2 is YYREEE (reference sequence). As DNA, the CDR3 is TGTGCCAGCAGCTTTGGGCAGGGAAGGTCCTACAATGAGCAGTTCTTC. It encodes CASSFGQGRSYNEQFF. The whole variable domain, remainder taken from reference TRBV5-4 and TRBJ2-1, is ETGVTQSPTHLIKTRGQQVTLRCSSQSGHNTVSWYQQALGQGPQFIFQYYREEENGRGNFPPRFSGLQFPNYSSELNVNALELDDSALYLCASSFGQGRSYNEQFFGPGTRLTVL.

This clone was seen a few times. The CDR3 DNA follows: TGTGCCAGTAGTATTGGCAGGGGGCGAACTGAAGCTTTCTTT. Translating it yields CASSIGRGRTEAFF. The V call is TRBV19, the J call TRBJ1-1; 8 bases line up with TRBD1. From germline, CDR1 is LNHDA and CDR2 SQIVND (reference sequence). This CDR3 spans 14 amino acids. V was pared by 3 bases and J by 5 bases, with 5 bases of the junction left unmatched.

The chain employs TRBV5-1 and TRBJ2-5, with D possibly TRBD2 on 5 matching bases. The J call may be faulty, since TRBJ2-7 better matches the DNA end. The CDR3 sequence is 13 residues long. CDR1 is SGHRS, CDR2 YFSETQ, per germline. CDR3 protein: CASSEGLAYEQYF. The CDR3 bases are TGCGCCAGCAGCGAAGGACTGGCCTACGAGCAGTACTTC.

This chain connects TRBV7-8 to TRBJ2-5; 8 positions agree with TRBD1. V gave up 5 bases and J gave up 5 bases; unmatched junction bases: 7. Germline assignment: CDR1 SGHVS and CDR2 FQNEAQ. This CDR3 has 14 residues. CDR3 amino acids: CASSAGQGSETQYF. CDR3 nucleotides: TGTGCCAGCAGCGCCGGACAGGGTAGCGAGACCCAGTACTTC.

This rearrangement joins TRBV5-4 to TRBJ2-2; 10 bases are a match to TRBD1. The CDR3 is made up of 16 amino acids. After removal of 4 bases from V and 3 bases from J, the junction contained 6 bases not matched to a gene. Germline values: CDR1 SGHNT, CDR2 YYREEE (reference sequence). The CDR3 DNA reads as TGTGCCAGCAGCCACGACAGGGGGCTCGACACCGGGGAGCTGTTTTTT. It codes for CASSHDRGLDTGELFF. The full variable domain, completed using reference TRBV5-4 and TRBJ2-2, is ETGVTQSPTHLIKTRGQQVTLRCSSQSGHNTVSWYQQALGQGPQFIFQYYREEENGRGNFPPRFSGLQFPNYSSELNVNALELDDSALYLCASSHDRGLDTGELFFGEGSRLTVL.

V and J are TRBV6-4 and TRBJ2-6; 8 bases map to TRBD1. Germline V gene lookup returns CDR1 MRHNA and CDR2 SNTAGT. There are 16 residues in the CDR3. The trim removed 3 bases at V and 0 bases at J, leaving 1 base unmatched. In DNA form, the CDR3 reads TGTGCCAGCAGTGAAGGGACAGGCTCTGGGGCCAACGTCCTGACTTTC. As protein: CASSEGTGSGANVLTF.

The chain carries TRBV5-1 and TRBJ1-2; D is perhaps TRBD1 (6 bases). Germline CDR1 is SGHRS and CDR2 is YFSETQ. V lost 4 bases and J 7 bases, leaving 20 bases between the germline ends. The CDR3 runs to 15 residues. CDR3 sequence (DNA): TGCGCCAGCAGCCCCTCACAGGGTGAATTCTCTGGCTACACCTTC. Residues: CASSPSQGEFSGYTF.

This sequence joins TRBV5-1 and TRBJ2-7, with 8 nucleotides matching TRBD2. J gave up 2 bases and V 0 bases, and 1 base lay outside the gene matches. Germline CDR1 and CDR2: SGHRS and YFSETQ. CDR3 size: 14 residues. CDR3 DNA: TGCGCCAGCAGCTTGGCAGCGGGGGCCTACGAGCAGTACTTC. Translating it yields CASSLAAGAYEQYF.

This chain connects TRBV16 to TRBJ1-5; D is possibly TRBD1 (5 bases). The CDR3 has 13 amino acids. Trimming pared 4 bases from V and 4 bases from J, leaving 8 bases between. From germline, CDR1 is KGHSY and CDR2 FQNENV. This CDR3 is CASSPQENQPQHF. The CDR3 coding sequence is TGTGCCAGCAGCCCACAGGAAAATCAGCCCCAGCATTTT. The full variable domain, its missing parts supplied by reference TRBV16 and TRBJ1-5, is GEEVAQTPKHLVRGEGQKAKLYCAPIKGHSYVFWYQQVLKNEFKFLISFQNENVFDETGMPKERFSAKCLPNSPCSLEIQATKLEDSAVYFCASSPQENQPQHFGDGTRLSIL.

Relative to its sample, this clone is large. The rearrangement uses TRBV7-2 and TRBJ1-5, with D unresolved. The CDR3 totals 14 residues. Germline CDR1 and CDR2: SGHTA and FQGNSA. The V end lost 5 bases, the J end lost 6 bases, and 14 bases lay between the germline ends. The CDR3: CASSQTGRFQPQHF. The CDR3 DNA sequence: TGTGCCAGCAGCCAAACGGGTCGATTTCAGCCCCAGCATTTT.

This clone was seen only once. This rearrangement joins TRBV6-5 to TRBJ1-1; D perhaps matches TRBD1 (6 bases). Germline assignment: CDR1 MNHEY and CDR2 SVGAGI. The CDR3 has 15 residues. V was shortened by 2 bases and J by 2 bases, with 12 bases between the two germline ends. For the CDR3, the DNA is TGTGCCAGCAGTTACCGGCCGGGGGGCAACACTGAAGCTTTCTTT. Its translation is CASSYRPGGNTEAFF.

The chain links TRBV11-2 to TRBJ2-1; TRBD2 matches at 12 bases. This CDR3 is 18 amino acids long. Germline V gives CDR1 SGHAT, CDR2 FQNNGV. Trimming took 1 base from V and 3 from J; bases not matched to a gene: 7. CDR3 in DNA: TGTGCCAGCAGCTTAGGCCGGACTAGCGGGACCCACTACAATGAGCAGTTCTTC. This encodes CASSLGRTSGTHYNEQFF.

The J gene is TRBJ2-3, the V gene TRBV7-9; D may be TRBD2 (5 bases). The V end was cut by 4 bases, the J end by 6 bases, with 23 bases between. The CDR3 has 17 amino acids. Per the germline V gene, CDR1 is SEHNR and CDR2 is FQNEAQ (reference sequence). Here the CDR3 DNA reads TGTGCCAGCAGCTACGAGGGCCAATTGACTTTTGGGGATACGCAGTATTTT. Protein: CASSYEGQLTFGDTQYF.

This clone was seen only a few times. The chain uses TRBV7-2 and TRBJ2-1; 7 bases agree with TRBD2. Germline V gene data show CDR1 as SGHTA and CDR2 as FQGNSA. V shed 5 bases, J shed 4 bases, and the junction held 5 bases outside the gene matches. CDR3 size: 14 residues. In nucleotides, the CDR3 is TGTGCCAGCAGCGGACTAGGACGGTACAATGAGCAGTTCTTC. Its translation is CASSGLGRYNEQFF.

This clone was observed a handful of times. The chain combines TRBV10-3 with TRBJ1-1; D not resolved. The CDR3 contains 13 residues. Germline V CDR1 and CDR2: ENHRY, SYGVKD. V lost 8 bases and J lost 11, with 21 bases in between. CDR3 bases: TGTGCCATCGGGGAAGTCCCCGGGATATCGGCTTTCTTT. It is translated as CAIGEVPGISAFF.

The gene calls are TRBV7-2 and TRBJ2-1, with 16 bases identical to TRBD2. V trimming: 4 bases; J trimming: 3 bases; junction bases outside the gene matches: 6. The CDR3 runs 18 residues. Per the germline V gene, CDR1 is SGHTA and CDR2 is FQGNSA. The CDR3 region has the DNA TGTGCCAGCAGCTCCCAGGGACTAGCGGGAGGGCGCTACAATGAGCAGTTCTTC. This translates into CASSSQGLAGGRYNEQFF.

The chain recombines TRBV7-2 with TRBJ2-3, with 9 bases matching TRBD2. Per the germline V gene, CDR1 is SGHTA and CDR2 is FQGNSA. V shed 2 bases, J shed 5 bases, and the junction held 11 bases outside the gene matches. This CDR3 contains 17 residues. The DNA of the CDR3 is TGTGCCAGCAGCTTATTTTCTCGCGGGGGGGCCGTAGATACGCAGTATTTT. This sequence encodes CASSLFSRGGAVDTQYF.

The gene calls are TRBV7-2 and TRBJ2-3; 11 bases are a match to TRBD2. CDR3 length: 13 residues. Trimming cost V 3 bases and J 10 bases; bases outside gene matches: 3. Germline V gene lookup returns CDR1 SGHTA and CDR2 FQGNSA. The CDR3 spells CASSLGTSGPQYF. The DNA for the CDR3 is TGTGCCAGCAGCTTGGGGACTAGCGGACCGCAGTATTTT.

The rearrangement links TRBV6-5 to TRBJ2-7; 7 bases are a match to TRBD2. CDR1 is MNHEY and CDR2 is SVGAGI in the germline V gene. The CDR3 totals 14 residues. V shed 6 bases and J 0 bases; nucleotides not matched to a gene: 5. The CDR3 DNA reads as TGTGCCAGCAGCCGCGGGACTAACTCCTACGAGCAGTACTTC. Its translation: CASSRGTNSYEQYF.

The chain uses TRBV7-9 and TRBJ2-5, with TRBD2 as a possible D gene (5 bases). The germline gives CDR1 SEHNR, CDR2 FQNEAQ (reference sequence). V gave up 3 bases and J gave up 2 bases, with 10 bases separating them. The CDR3 runs 14 residues. CDR3: CASSLTGSQETQYF. The CDR3 DNA reads TGTGCCAGCAGCTTGACGGGATCTCAAGAGACCCAGTACTTC.

The count of this clone is one. This chain joins TRBV5-5 and TRBJ1-2; a weak D match, TRBD1 (5 bases). The length of the CDR3 is 15 residues. Trimming took 0 bases from V and 4 from J, leaving 13 bases between them. The germline gives CDR1 SGHKS, CDR2 YYEKEE (reference sequence). This chain's CDR3 is CASSLEGVEGYGYTF. The CDR3 nucleotides are TGTGCCAGCAGCTTGGAAGGGGTCGAAGGCTATGGCTACACCTTC.